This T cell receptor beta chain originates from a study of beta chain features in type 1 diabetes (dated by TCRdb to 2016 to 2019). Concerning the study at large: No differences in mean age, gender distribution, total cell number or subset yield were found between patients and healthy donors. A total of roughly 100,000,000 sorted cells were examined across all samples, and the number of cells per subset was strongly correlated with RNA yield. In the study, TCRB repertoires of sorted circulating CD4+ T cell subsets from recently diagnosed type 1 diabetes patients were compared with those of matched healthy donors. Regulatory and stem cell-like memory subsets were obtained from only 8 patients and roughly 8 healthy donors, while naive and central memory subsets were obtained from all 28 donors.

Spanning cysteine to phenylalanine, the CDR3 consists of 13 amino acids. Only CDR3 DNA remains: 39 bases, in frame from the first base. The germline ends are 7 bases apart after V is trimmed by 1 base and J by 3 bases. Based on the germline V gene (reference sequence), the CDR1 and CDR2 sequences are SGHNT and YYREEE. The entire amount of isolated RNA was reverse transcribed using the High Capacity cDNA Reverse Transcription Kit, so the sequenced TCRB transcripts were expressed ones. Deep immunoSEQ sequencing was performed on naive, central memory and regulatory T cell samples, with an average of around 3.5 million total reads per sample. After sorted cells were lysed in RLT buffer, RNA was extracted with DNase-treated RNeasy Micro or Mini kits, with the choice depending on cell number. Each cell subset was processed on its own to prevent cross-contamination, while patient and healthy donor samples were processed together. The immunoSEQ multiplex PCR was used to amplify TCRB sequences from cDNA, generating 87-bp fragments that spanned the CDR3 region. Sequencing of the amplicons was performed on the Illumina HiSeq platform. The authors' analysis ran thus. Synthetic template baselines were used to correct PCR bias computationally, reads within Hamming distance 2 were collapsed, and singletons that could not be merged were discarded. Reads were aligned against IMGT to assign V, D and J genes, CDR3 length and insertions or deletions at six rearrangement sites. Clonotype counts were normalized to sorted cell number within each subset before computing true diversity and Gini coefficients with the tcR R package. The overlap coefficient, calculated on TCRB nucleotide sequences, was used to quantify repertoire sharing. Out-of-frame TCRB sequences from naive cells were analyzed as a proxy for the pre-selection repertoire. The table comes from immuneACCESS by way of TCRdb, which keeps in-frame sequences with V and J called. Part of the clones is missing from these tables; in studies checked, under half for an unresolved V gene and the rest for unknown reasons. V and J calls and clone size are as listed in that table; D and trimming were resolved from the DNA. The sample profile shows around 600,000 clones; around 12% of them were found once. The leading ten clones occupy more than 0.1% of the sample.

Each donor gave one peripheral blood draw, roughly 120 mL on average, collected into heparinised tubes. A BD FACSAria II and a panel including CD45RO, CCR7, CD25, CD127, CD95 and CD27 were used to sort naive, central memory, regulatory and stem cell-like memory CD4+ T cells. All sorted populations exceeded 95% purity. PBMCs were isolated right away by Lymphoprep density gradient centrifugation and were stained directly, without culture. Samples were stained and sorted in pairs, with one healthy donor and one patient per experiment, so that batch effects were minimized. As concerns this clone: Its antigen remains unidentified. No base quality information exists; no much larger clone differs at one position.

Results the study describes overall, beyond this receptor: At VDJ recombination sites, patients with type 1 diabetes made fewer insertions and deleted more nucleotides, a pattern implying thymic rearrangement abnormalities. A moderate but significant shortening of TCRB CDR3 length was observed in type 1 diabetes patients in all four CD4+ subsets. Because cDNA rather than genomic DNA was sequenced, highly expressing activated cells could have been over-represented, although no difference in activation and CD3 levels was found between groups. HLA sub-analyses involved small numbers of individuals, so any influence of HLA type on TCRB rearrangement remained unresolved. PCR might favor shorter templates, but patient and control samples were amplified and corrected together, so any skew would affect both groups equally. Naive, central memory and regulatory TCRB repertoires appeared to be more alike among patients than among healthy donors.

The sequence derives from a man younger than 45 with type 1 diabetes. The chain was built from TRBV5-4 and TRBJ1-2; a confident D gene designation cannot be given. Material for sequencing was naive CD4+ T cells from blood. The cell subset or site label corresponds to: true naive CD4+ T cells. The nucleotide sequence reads TGTGCCAGCAGCTTGAGGAGCGACTATGGCTACACCTTC. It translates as CASSLRSDYGYTF.